The 5 T cell receptor beta chains below all came from one sample that was sequenced in a study of T cell repertoires in cytomegalovirus infection. These receptors lack a known antigen. One entry per CDR3 protein results from TCRdb running MiXCR on the reads. The repertoire holds about 500,000 distinct CDR3 sequences, with about 33% as singletons. This specimen consisted of cultured PBMCs, obtained from culture after CMV antigen stimulation. These receptors originate from a human donor in good health (CMV status not recorded). Some clones in this sample may be carry-over from other donors' samples.

The chain recombines TRBV5-4 with TRBJ2-1, with D perhaps matching TRBD1 (5 bases). Germline V gene data show CDR1 as SGHNT and CDR2 as YYREEE (reference sequence). The length of the CDR3 is 13 residues. Trimming removed 5 bases from V and 9 bases from J, with 15 bases in between. The CDR3 protein is CASSRTGTGEQFF. The DNA of the CDR3 is TGTGCCAGCAGTCGCACAGGTACCGGTGAGCAGTTCTTC.

V gene TRBV25-1 combines with J gene TRBJ2-3; TRBD1 agrees at 7 bases. The germline V gene encodes CDR1 MGHDK and CDR2 SYGVNS. The CDR3 loop spans 13 amino acids. Trimming cost V 4 bases and J 4 bases; bases outside gene matches: 2. The CDR3 loop is CASSVQGADTQYF. In DNA, the CDR3 is TGTGCCAGCAGTGTCCAGGGGGCAGATACGCAGTATTTT.

The V and J genes are TRBV9 and TRBJ2-3; 7 bases fit TRBD2. CDR1 and CDR2 (germline): SGDLS, YYNGEE. V shed 3 bases and J 4 bases; nucleotides not matched to a gene: 14. CDR3 size: 17 residues. The CDR3 loop is CASSAAGVERDSDTQYF. CDR3 bases: TGTGCCAGCAGCGCTGCGGGGGTGGAGCGGGACTCAGATACGCAGTATTTT.

The CDR3 sequence is CASSPHGQLRGQYF. The DNA of the CDR3 is TGTGCCAGCAGCCCCCACGGACAGCTAAGGGGGCAGTACTTC. This rearrangement joins TRBV7-9 to TRBJ2-7, with D possibly matching TRBD1 (6 bases). Germline V gene data show CDR1 as SEHNR and CDR2 as FQNEAQ (reference sequence). CDR3 length: 14 amino acids. V lost 5 bases to trimming and J lost 9 bases, with 20 bases between them. The complete variable domain, with remaining parts taken from reference TRBV7-9 and TRBJ2-7, reads DTGVSQNPRHKITKRGQNVTFRCDPISEHNRLYWYRQTLGQGPEFLTYFQNEAQLEKSRLLSDRFSAERPKGSFSTLEIQRTEQGDSAMYLCASSPHGQLRGQYFGPGTRLTVT.

J is TRBJ2-3 and V is TRBV7-2; D tentatively fits TRBD1 or TRBD2 (5 bases each). The germline CDR1 and CDR2 sequences are SGHTA and FQGNSA. The CDR3 extends over 15 amino acids. Trimming took off 3 bases at V and 1 base at J, with 11 bases between the two ends. This CDR3 reads CASSLRGDGTDTQYF. CDR3 sequence (DNA): TGTGCCAGCAGCTTGAGAGGGGACGGCACAGATACGCAGTATTTT.